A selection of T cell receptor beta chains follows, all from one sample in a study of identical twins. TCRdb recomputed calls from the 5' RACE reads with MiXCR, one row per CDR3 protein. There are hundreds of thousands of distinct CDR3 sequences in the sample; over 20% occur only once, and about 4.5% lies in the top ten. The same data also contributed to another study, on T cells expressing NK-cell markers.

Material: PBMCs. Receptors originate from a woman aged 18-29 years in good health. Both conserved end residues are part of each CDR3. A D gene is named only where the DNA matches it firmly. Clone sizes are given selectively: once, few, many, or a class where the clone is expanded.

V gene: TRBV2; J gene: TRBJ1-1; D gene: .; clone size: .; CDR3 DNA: TGTGCCAGCAGTGAAGCGACAGGTGAAGCTTTCTTT; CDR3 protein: CASSEATGEAFF
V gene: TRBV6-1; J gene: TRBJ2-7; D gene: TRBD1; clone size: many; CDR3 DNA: TGTGCCAGCAGGTTCAATGGGGACAGAGAAAACCACTACGAGCAGTACTTC; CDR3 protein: CASRFNGDRENHYEQYF
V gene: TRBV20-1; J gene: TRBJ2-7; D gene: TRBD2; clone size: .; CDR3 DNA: TGCAGTGCTAGATTACCGGGGGGTAGAAACGAGCAGTACTTC; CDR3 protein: CSARLPGGRNEQYF
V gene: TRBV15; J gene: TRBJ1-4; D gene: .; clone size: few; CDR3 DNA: TGTGCCACCAGCAGAGACCGGGGACCGGGACGGGAAAAACTGTTTTTT; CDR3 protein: CATSRDRGPGREKLFF
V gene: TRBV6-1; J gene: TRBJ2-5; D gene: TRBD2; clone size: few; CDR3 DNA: TGTGCCAGTAAAACAAGTCCTAGCGGGAATAGGGAGACCCAGTACTTC; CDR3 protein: CASKTSPSGNRETQYF
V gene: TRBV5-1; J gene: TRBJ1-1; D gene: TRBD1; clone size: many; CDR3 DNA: TGCGCCAGCAGCTTTCACCTACAGGGGGCCGCAAACACTGAAGCTTTCTTT; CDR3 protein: CASSFHLQGAANTEAFF
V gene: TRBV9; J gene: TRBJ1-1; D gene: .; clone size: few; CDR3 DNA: TGTGCCAGCAGCCCAAGGGACGGGTTTGAAGCTTTCTTT; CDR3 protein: CASSPRDGFEAFF
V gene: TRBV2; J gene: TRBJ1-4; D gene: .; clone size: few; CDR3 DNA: TGTGCCAGCAGTGATCTGGCGGCAGGGCCTAATGAAAAACTGTTTTTT; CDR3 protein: CASSDLAAGPNEKLFF
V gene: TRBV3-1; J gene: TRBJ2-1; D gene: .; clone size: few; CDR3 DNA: TGTGCCAGCAGCCTTCAGGGGACAGAGCAGTTCTTC; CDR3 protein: CASSLQGTEQFF
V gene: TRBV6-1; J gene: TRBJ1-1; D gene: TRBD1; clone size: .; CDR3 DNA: TGTGCCAGCAGACACGGGACAGGGAACACTGAAGCTTTCTTT; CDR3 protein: CASRHGTGNTEAFF
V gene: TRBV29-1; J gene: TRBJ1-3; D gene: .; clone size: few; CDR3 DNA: TGCAGCGACACAGGGCAGCTTGGAAACACCATATATTTT; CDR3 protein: CSDTGQLGNTIYF
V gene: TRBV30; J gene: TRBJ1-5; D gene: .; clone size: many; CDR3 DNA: TGTGCCGGCGGGGAGGGGGTTCAGCCCCAGCATTTT; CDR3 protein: CAGGEGVQPQHF
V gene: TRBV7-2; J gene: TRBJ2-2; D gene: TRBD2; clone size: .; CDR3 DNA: TGTGCCAGCAGCTCGACCAGGCGGGGGGGCACCGGGGAGCTGTTTTTT; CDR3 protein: CASSSTRRGGTGELFF
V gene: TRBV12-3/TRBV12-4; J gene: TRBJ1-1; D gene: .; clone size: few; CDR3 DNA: TGTGCCAGCAGTTTAAAGGGGTTTGAAGCTTTCTTT; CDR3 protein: CASSLKGFEAFF
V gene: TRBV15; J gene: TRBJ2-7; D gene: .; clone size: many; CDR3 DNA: TGTGCCACCAGCAGAGAAGTGAACCTGGCGTACGAGCAGTACTTC; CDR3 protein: CATSREVNLAYEQYF
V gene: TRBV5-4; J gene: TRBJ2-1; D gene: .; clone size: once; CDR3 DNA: TGTGCCAGCAGCTCCCGACTGAGCTCCTACAATGGGCAGTTCTTC; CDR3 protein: CASSSRLSSYNGQFF
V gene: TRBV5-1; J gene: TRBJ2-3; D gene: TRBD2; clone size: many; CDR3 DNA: TGCGCCAGCAGCTTGGAGCCTAGCGGACGCACAGATACGCAGTATTTT; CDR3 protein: CASSLEPSGRTDTQYF
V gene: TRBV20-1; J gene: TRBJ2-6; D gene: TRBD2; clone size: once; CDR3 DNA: TGCAGTGCCCAGGGTTCGAGCGGGAGCCACTCTGGGGCCAACGTCCTGACTTTC; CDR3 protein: CSAQGSSGSHSGANVLTF
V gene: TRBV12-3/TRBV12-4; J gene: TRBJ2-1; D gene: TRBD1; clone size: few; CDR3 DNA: TGTGCCAGCAGTTTGTACAGGGGGACCTACAATGAGCAGTTCTTC; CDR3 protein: CASSLYRGTYNEQFF
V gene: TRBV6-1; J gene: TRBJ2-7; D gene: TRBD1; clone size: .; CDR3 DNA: TGTGCCAGCACCCTAGGGGGCCCATCCTACGAGCAGTACTTC; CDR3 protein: CASTLGGPSYEQYF
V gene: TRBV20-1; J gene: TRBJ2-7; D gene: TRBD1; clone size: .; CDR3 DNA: TGCAGCGGGACAGAATACTCCTACGAGCAGTACTTC; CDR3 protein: CSGTEYSYEQYF
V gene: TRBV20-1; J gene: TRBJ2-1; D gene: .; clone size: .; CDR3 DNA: TGCAGTGCTAGAGATGATGAGCAGTTCTTC; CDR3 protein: CSARDDEQFF
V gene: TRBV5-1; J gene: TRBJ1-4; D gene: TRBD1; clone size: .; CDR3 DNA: TGCGCCAGCAGGGACAGGGGCGATGAAAAACTGTTTTTT; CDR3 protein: CASRDRGDEKLFF
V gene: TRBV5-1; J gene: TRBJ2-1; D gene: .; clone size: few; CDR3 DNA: TGCGCCAGCAGCTTGGAGGCCGCTGAGCAGTTCTTC; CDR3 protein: CASSLEAAEQFF
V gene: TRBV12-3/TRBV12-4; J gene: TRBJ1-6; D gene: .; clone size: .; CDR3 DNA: TGTGCCAGCAGTTTTGGGGGGAATACACCCCTCCACTTT; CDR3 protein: CASSFGGNTPLHF
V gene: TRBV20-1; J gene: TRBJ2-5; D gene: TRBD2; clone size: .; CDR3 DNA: TGCAGTGCTTATAGCGGGCAAGAGACCCAGTACTTC; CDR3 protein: CSAYSGQETQYF
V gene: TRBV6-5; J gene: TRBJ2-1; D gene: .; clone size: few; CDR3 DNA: TGTGCCAGCAGTTGGCAGGGGATTACCTACAATGAGCAGTTCTTC; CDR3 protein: CASSWQGITYNEQFF
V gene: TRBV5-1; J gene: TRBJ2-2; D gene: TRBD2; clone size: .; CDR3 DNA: TGCGCCAGCAGCTTGGGGCCGGGACTAGCCACCGGGGAGCTGTTTTTT; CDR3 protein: CASSLGPGLATGELFF
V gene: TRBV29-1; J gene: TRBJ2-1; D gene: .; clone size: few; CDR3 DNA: TGCAGCGCCCCGACTCCGACCTCCTACAATGAGCAGTTCTTC; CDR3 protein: CSAPTPTSYNEQFF
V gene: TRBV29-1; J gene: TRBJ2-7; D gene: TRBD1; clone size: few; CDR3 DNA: TGCAGCGTTTTTTCCGGACAGGGTAAAAACGAGCAGTACTTC; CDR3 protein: CSVFSGQGKNEQYF
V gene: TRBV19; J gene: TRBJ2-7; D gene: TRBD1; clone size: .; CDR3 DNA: TGTGCCAGTAGTATGAGTCGGGACAGTTACTACGAGCAGTACTTC; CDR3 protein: CASSMSRDSYYEQYF
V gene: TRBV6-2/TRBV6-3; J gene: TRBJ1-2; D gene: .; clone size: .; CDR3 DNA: TGTGCCAGCAGTTCGGCCAGCCCAATCTACTATGGCTACACCTTC; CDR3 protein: CASSSASPIYYGYTF
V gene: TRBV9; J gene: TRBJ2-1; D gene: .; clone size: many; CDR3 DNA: TGTGCCAGCAGCGACCGGGACAATTCCTACAATGAGCAGTTCTTC; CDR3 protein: CASSDRDNSYNEQFF
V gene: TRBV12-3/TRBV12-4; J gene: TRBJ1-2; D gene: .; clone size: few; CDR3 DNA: TGTGCCAGCAGTTCCAGGGGTGGACCCCATGGCTACACCTTC; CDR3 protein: CASSSRGGPHGYTF
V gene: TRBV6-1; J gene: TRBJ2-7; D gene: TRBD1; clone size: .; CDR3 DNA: TGTGCCAGCAGCGAACCGGGACAGGGTATCAACGAGCAGTACTTC; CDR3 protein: CASSEPGQGINEQYF
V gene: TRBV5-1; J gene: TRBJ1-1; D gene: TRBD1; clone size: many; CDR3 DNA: TGCGCCAGCAGCCGGGGACAGATGAACACTGAAGCTTTCTTT; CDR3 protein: CASSRGQMNTEAFF
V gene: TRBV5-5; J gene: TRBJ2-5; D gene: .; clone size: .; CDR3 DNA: TGTGCCAGCAGCTCAAGACTAACTGGTATAGGAGAGACCCAGTACTTC; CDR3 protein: CASSSRLTGIGETQYF
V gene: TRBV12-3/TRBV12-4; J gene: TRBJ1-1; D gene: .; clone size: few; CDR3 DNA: TGTGCCAGCAGTTTATTGCACGAGGGCCACACTGAAGCTTTCTTT; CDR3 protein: CASSLLHEGHTEAFF
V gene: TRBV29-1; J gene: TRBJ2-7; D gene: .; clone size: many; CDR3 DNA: TGCAGCGCAAGGGACGGATCCTACGAGCAGTACTTC; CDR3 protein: CSARDGSYEQYF
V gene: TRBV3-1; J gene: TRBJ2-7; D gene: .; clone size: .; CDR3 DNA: TGTGCCAGCAGCCACCTCGGGACCCCTGAGGGCGAGCAGTACTTC; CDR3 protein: CASSHLGTPEGEQYF
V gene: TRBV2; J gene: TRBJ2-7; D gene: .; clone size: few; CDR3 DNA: TGTGCCAGCACAGTAGACGGGTACGAGCAGTACTTC; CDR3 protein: CASTVDGYEQYF
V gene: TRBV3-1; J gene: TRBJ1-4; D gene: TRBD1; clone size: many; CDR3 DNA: TGTGCCAGCAGCCATTCCCCAGGGGGCAAAGAAAAACTGTTTTTT; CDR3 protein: CASSHSPGGKEKLFF
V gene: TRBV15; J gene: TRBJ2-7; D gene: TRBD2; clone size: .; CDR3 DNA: TGTGCCACCAGCAGAGACCGAGGGACTAGCGGGAGCGAGCAGTACTTC; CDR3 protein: CATSRDRGTSGSEQYF
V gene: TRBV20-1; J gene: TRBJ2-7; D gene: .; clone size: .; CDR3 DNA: TGCAGTGCTAGCCAGGGCGGTACCTACGAGCAGTACTTC; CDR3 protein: CSASQGGTYEQYF
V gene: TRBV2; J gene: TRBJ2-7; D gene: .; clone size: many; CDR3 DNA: TGTGCCAGCAGTGAAGCGCTACTGGGCGAGCAGTACTTC; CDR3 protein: CASSEALLGEQYF
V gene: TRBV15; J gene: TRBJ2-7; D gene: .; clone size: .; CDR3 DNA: TGTGCCACCAGCAGAGATAGGTCGGCCACCTACGAGCAGTACTTC; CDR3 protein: CATSRDRSATYEQYF
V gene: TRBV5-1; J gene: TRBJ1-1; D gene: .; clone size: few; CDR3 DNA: TGCGCCAGCAGCTCACAGGAGGAAGCTTTCTTT; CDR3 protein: CASSSQEEAFF
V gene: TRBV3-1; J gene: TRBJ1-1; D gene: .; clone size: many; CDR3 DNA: TGTGCCAGCAGCCAGATTCAGGGGAAGGATGAAGCTTTCTTT; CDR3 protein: CASSQIQGKDEAFF
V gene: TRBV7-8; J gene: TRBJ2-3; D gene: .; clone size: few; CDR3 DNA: TGTGCCAGCAGCTCCATCCGGACGCTCCGGGATACGCAGTATTTT; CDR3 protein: CASSSIRTLRDTQYF
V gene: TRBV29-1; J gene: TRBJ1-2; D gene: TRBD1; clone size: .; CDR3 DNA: TGCAGCGCGGTGGACAGGAGGGGCTACACCTTC; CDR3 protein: CSAVDRRGYTF
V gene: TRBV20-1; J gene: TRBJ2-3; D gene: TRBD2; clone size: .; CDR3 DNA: TGCAGTGCTTTGCGGGGGGGTCCAGCAGATACGCAGTATTTT; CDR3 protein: CSALRGGPADTQYF
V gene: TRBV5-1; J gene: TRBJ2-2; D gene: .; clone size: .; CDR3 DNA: TGCGCCAGCAGCCCCGTCGGGGGTAGCGCCGGGGAGCTGTTTTTT; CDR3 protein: CASSPVGGSAGELFF
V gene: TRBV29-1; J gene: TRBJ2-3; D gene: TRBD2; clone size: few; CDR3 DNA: TGCAGCGTTGAAGACCCGACTAGCCCCTCTGATACGCAGTATTTT; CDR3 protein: CSVEDPTSPSDTQYF